Reported below is one T cell receptor (beta chain). It lacks a known antigen. Base qualities are not at hand, and no much larger clone is one base apart. There are 17 amino acids in the CDR3, from cysteine to phenylalanine inclusive. Only the CDR3 DNA stays, 51 bases, in frame from base 1. Reading the germline V gene gives CDR1 SGHDT and CDR2 YYEEEE. Unmatched junction bases come to 15, with V trimmed by 9 bases and J by 0 bases. The CDR3 regions of human TCRbeta chains were subjected to immunosequencing. As for the authors' bioinformatics: TCRs in the repertoires were matched against a reference library of SARS-CoV-2-specific TCRs that had been generated with the MIRA antigen-specificity platform. Breadth was defined as the fraction of unique TCRs that were SARS-CoV-2-associated, and depth was defined as the fraction of total T cells that were SARS-CoV-2-associated. Using the MIRA data, each spike-specific TCR was mapped to the spike region that the TCR reacts to and placed in a CD4 or CD8 class. Log10-transformed breadth and depth values were compared by one-way ANOVA with Sidak's multiple comparisons tests. TCRdb provides this immuneACCESS table in a form limited to in-frame rearrangements. Some clones are lacking; in checked studies, under half of them reflect an unresolved V gene, and why the rest are absent is not known. V, J and clone size derive from that table, while D and trimming were established from the DNA sequence. This sample holds around 88,000 clones; about 90% were observed only once. Of the sample, over 9% falls within the top ten clones.

Per the publication, the time point label means: baseline before first vaccination. The sample's treatment or condition, from its label and the paper: meningococcal conjugate vaccine given as trial control. The vaccinee samples were drawn from two UK trials, COV001 and COV002, one of which was a single-blind randomized controlled phase 2/3 trial testing AZD1222 (ChAdOx1 nCoV-19) in healthy adults. For TCRbeta chain sequencing, PBMC samples from trial participants were taken at day 0 and at day 28 after the second dose. The data belong to a study of T cell responses to AZD1222 COVID-19 vaccine (dated by TCRdb to the early 2020s). Regarding the research as a whole: A total of about 240 trial participants underwent TCR sequencing, of whom some 210 received two doses of AZD1222 and roughly 25 received two doses of the MenACWY control vaccine. Enrollment into the trials was organized by age into subgroups of 18-55, 56-69 and 70-plus years, and those subgroups contained 148, 28 and 57 TCR-sequenced participants, respectively.

Study-wide findings and limitations: Nearly half of unique spike-specific TCRs reportedly recognized epitopes outside regions mutated in the B.1.351 and B.1.1.7 variants. The 56-69-year group was small, and its depth increase did not reach significance, likely because of low power. Conclusions about previously exposed vaccinees are limited because only a handful of AZD1222 recipients were SARS-CoV-2 seropositive at baseline. Because no day 14 peak-response samples were available, the repertoires could be characterized only after the peak T cell response. After two AZD1222 doses, spike-specific TCR breadth and depth were significantly higher than at day 0 and than in MenACWY recipients. The whole spike protein was spanned by vaccine-associated CD4 TCRs, and dominant responses were seen in regions 160-218 and 743-854. Participants were mostly white British and included more females than males, and it was suggested by the authors that clonal diversity may have been underestimated.

The chain was built from TRBV5-6 and TRBJ1-5; 7 middle bases align to TRBD1. The sequence was obtained from an adult in good health. The input for sequencing was peripheral blood, taken on day 0 of MenACWY control vaccination. The nucleotide sequence is given as TGTGCCAATGCACCCCGGGGACAGCCGTATAGCAATCAGCCCCAGCATTTT. This gives the protein CANAPRGQPYSNQPQHF.